The 12 T cell receptor beta chains in this list originate from one sample, sequenced in a study of cytomegalovirus exposure and HLA in healthy donors (dated by TCRdb to 2016 to 2017). Library creation used the immunoSEQ multiplex PCR assay. The multiplex PCR relied on a mix of 60 forward primers for TCR Vbeta segments and 13 reverse primers for TCR Jbeta segments. Here the immuneACCESS table is served through TCRdb, limited to in-frame sequences with V and J called. Missing clones are a known gap in these copies; in checked studies unresolved V genes cover under half, and the rest lacks a known reason. This specimen's table enumerates about 96,000 clones. The ten largest make up around 3.4% of the sample. The specimen sequenced was PBMCs. These receptors were obtained from a woman aged 25 to 39 in good health and CMV-seronegative.

The chain joins TRBV19 to TRBJ2-6; possible D gene TRBD1, 5 bases. CDR1 and CDR2 from the germline V gene are LNHDA and SQIVND (reference sequence). Trimming cost V 0 bases and J 2 bases, with 14 bases left between them. This CDR3 has 18 amino acids. In DNA, the CDR3 is TGTGCCAGTAGTATAGATCTTATAGGGGTGACTGGGGCCAACGTCCTGACTTTC. It codes for CASSIDLIGVTGANVLTF.

This sequence joins TRBV19 and TRBJ1-4, with 8 positions matching TRBD1. This CDR3 spans 16 amino acids. V trimming: 7 bases; J trimming: 4 bases; junction bases outside the gene matches: 11. Germline V gene data show CDR1 as LNHDA and CDR2 as SQIVND (reference sequence). DNA of the CDR3: TGTGCCAGTAAGCCGCAGGGGACAGGAATTAATGAAAAACTGTTTTTT. The encoded protein is CASKPQGTGINEKLFF. Using reference TRBV19 and TRBJ1-4 for the parts outside the CDR3, the full variable domain is DGGITQSPKYLFRKEGQNVTLSCEQNLNHDAMYWYRQDPGQGLRLIYYSQIVNDFQKGDIAEGYSVSREKKESFPLTVTSAQKNPTAFYLCASKPQGTGINEKLFFGSGTQLSVL.

J is TRBJ2-7 and V is TRBV6-1, with 10 bases that match TRBD2. V lost 4 bases and J lost 3; bases outside the gene matches: 3. This CDR3 spans 14 amino acids. Germline-derived CDR1 and CDR2 are MNHNS and SASEGT. The CDR3 coding sequence is TGTGCCAGCAGTGTTACTAGCGGGGACTACGAGCAGTACTTC. The encoded protein is CASSVTSGDYEQYF.

J is TRBJ2-1 and V is TRBV6-4, with D possibly TRBD2 on 6 matching bases. CDR3 length: 15 residues. Trimming shortened V by 3 bases and J by 10 bases, and 19 bases separated the two germline ends. Germline assignment: CDR1 MRHNA and CDR2 SNTAGT. Here the CDR3 reads CASSEGTYDPGEQFF. CDR3 sequence (DNA): TGTGCCAGCAGTGAAGGGACTTACGACCCTGGGGAGCAGTTCTTC.

The chain uses TRBV7-9 and TRBJ2-7; D not certain. The CDR3 runs to 12 residues. The V gene lost 1 base and the J gene lost 6 bases, with 7 bases spanning the gap. Germline lookup yields CDR1 SEHNR and CDR2 FQNEAQ (reference sequence). CDR3 region: CASSLGASEQYF. In DNA form, the CDR3 reads TGTGCCAGCAGCTTAGGGGCGAGCGAGCAGTACTTC.

This chain joins TRBV10-3 and TRBJ1-1; D gene uncertain. V lost 3 bases and J lost 4, with 9 bases in between. Germline CDR1 is ENHRY and CDR2 is SYGVKD. There are 13 residues in the CDR3. This CDR3 reads CAISERERTEAFF. The CDR3 bases are TGTGCCATCAGTGAAAGAGAGCGCACTGAAGCTTTCTTT.

The CDR3 loop reads CASSVWGRGNYGYTF. CDR3 in DNA: TGTGCCAGCAGCGTATGGGGGAGGGGCAACTATGGCTACACCTTC. The rearrangement uses TRBV9 and TRBJ1-2; a possible D gene is TRBD1 (5 bases). Per the germline V gene, CDR1 is SGDLS and CDR2 is YYNGEE. CDR3 length: 15 residues. With 1 base removed from V and 2 bases from J, the gap between germline ends came to 12 bases.

The chain combines TRBV10-3 with TRBJ2-5; D might be TRBD1 (5 bases). The CDR3 has 13 residues. The V end lost 7 bases, the J end lost 2 bases, and 11 bases lay between the germline ends. Germline values: CDR1 ENHRY, CDR2 SYGVKD. Here the CDR3 reads CAITQGLQETQYF. For the CDR3, the DNA is TGTGCCATCACCCAGGGTCTACAAGAGACCCAGTACTTC.

This chain links TRBV4-2 with TRBJ1-2; perhaps TRBD1 as D (6 bases). CDR3 length: 15 amino acids. The ends were cut back, 0 bases at V and 6 bases at J, with 14 bases in the middle. Germline values: CDR1 LGHNA, CDR2 YNFKEQ. In DNA, the CDR3 is TGTGCCAGCAGCCAAGATGTTCGGGGGGCGAATGGCTACACCTTC. This translates into CASSQDVRGANGYTF.

The V call is TRBV12-5, the J call TRBJ1-1; TRBD1 is a possible D gene (5 bases). Germline V gene data show CDR1 as LGHNT and CDR2 as FRNRAP. The V and J ends lost 1 base and 1 base respectively, with 7 bases between them. The length of the CDR3 is 14 residues. The CDR3 DNA sequence: TGTGCTAGTGGTTTGGGGGGCGGGAACACTGAAGCTTTCTTT. Translation gives CASGLGGGNTEAFF.

The chain has TRBV9 and TRBJ2-7; D possibly corresponds to TRBD2 (5 bases). Germline V gene lookup returns CDR1 SGDLS and CDR2 YYNGEE. Trimming left V 1 base short and J 1 base short, with 6 bases between. This CDR3 spans 13 amino acids. CDR3 protein: CASSVRGSYEQYF. The DNA of the CDR3 is TGTGCCAGCAGCGTAAGAGGGTCCTACGAGCAGTACTTC.

This chain uses TRBV29-1 with TRBJ2-2, with TRBD1 as a possible D gene (6 bases). Germline loops: CDR1 SQVTM, CDR2 ANQGSEA. The length of the CDR3 is 13 residues. Trimming stripped 4 bases from V and 3 bases from J, with 9 bases between. As DNA, the CDR3 is TGCAGCGTTGGCAGGGGTGACACCGGGGAGCTGTTTTTT. It codes for CSVGRGDTGELFF.